This T cell receptor beta chain derives from a study of cytomegalovirus exposure and HLA in healthy donors (dated by TCRdb to about 2017). Describing the broader study: An earlier analysis of more than 550 of the donors reported 276 Gb of sequence data and roughly 120 million unique TCR beta sequences obtained from roughly 180 million T cells. An early release covering more than 500 HLA-typed donors comprised 300 to 350 gigabases of sequencing data and 65 million to 100 million unique TCR sequences. Of the approximately 400 genotyped donors, 65% to 90% fell in the genetic ancestry cluster associated with self-reported Caucasian donors. The study aimed to test whether cataloging public T cell receptors could reveal signatures of past pathogen exposure. The T cell repertoires of 666 subjects were profiled by immunosequencing and related to cytomegalovirus serostatus. Besides the first cohort of about 730 subjects, a separate validation cohort made up of roughly 120 different subjects was used. High-throughput TCR immunosequencing, statistical association of individual TCRs with disease status, and machine learning were combined to predict cytomegalovirus infection status. To study patterns of TCR occurrence, a later analysis re-analyzed previously published TCR beta repertoires from 500 to 850 donors and added high-resolution HLA genotyping. Rather than drawing on any new phenotypic data, the later analysis identified candidate immune exposures from TCR beta sequences and the way those sequences occurred across donors. In an earlier analysis of roughly 540 of the donors, high-throughput TCR beta sequencing was used to judge whether each TCR beta V gene segment behaved as functional or pseudogenic. Donor age, sex, ethnicity and CMV serostatus were compiled alongside the repertoire data. Genome-wide SNP genotypes for about 65% of the 666 donors were used in a later genetic analysis, which treated that subset as a discovery cohort. Every repertoire in the discovery cohort had been generated on one and the same sequencing platform. HLA typing included class I and class II loci at four-digit resolution. The number of donors typed differed by locus, with roughly 620-640 for A, B, C, DRB1 and DQB1, roughly 520 for DQA1, over 600 for DPA1, and around 450 for DPB1. Roughly 5 DR-DQ haplotypes were handled as single units for association and clustering because linkage in the cohort was strong. Among roughly 400 genotyped donors of the cohort, an average of around 250,000 unique TCR beta nucleotide sequences was sequenced per donor, of which about 18% were non-productive. The investigation overall reported the following: According to a later analysis, TCR association rates differed among HLA loci, with DRB1 alleles showing the most associated TCRs and HLA-C alleles showing the fewest. The classifier was reported to diagnose cytomegalovirus status with high specificity and sensitivity in both the original and validation cohorts. Because HLA typing was missing for some donors at each locus, association tests included only the typed subset. A cluster of highly shared sequence variants was judged likely to be a technical artifact of the sequencing pipeline. Because counts were too low, seventeen rarely observed V segments, including chromosome 9 orphons, were left out of the earlier analysis of 587 of the donors. Because the 87-base-pair reads could not distinguish some IMGT-functional V segments, including TRBV6-2 and TRBV6-3, those segments were excluded. A further reported finding was that TCR beta sequences accurately predicted the HLA-A and HLA-B alleles for most subjects in the first cohort. In a later analysis, more than 15,000 TCR beta sequences were associated with specific HLA alleles at a false discovery rate of 0.05. Immune exposure information for the cohort was limited to CMV serostatus. Three of the identified cytomegalovirus-associated TCR beta chains were confirmed in vitro to be specific for cytomegalovirus antigens. A later genetic analysis reported fewer N-insertions in productive TCRs among donors in an Asian-associated ancestry cluster than the roughly 620-donor mean. This cohort had only TCR beta chains sequenced, and the lack of alpha or paired-chain data limited which features could be detected. The authors suggested that the approach could potentially be generalized to other disease states and immunological phenotypes. In the study, around 160 TCR beta chains were listed as associated with cytomegalovirus. When HLA alleles, especially DR and DQ, strongly co-occurred, TCR associations were difficult to assign to individual alleles. V-gene and J-gene trimming of TCR beta chains was associated with a missense DCLRE1C variant in a later genetic analysis, and the association was replicated in an independent cohort. Sequencing depth was assumed to be roughly uniform across donors in the presence/absence analyses, though that assumption may not hold. According to a later analysis, most CMV-associated TCR beta chains appeared to be HLA-restricted, and the HLA associations seemed to be driven largely by CMV exposure. Most TCR sequences were observed very rarely across donors, whereas some public TCRs were present in many individuals. A later analysis found that HLA-associated TCR beta chains were more clonally expanded and had lower generation probabilities than equally common non-associated chains. Correlated functional status among segregating V segments might reflect linkage disequilibrium, but an unknown experimental factor could not be ruled out. Several of the top co-occurrence clusters appeared to be linked to parvovirus B19, influenza, CMV and Epstein-Barr virus, according to a later analysis. An earlier analysis of approximately 590 of the donors showed that most TCR beta V segments appeared in productive rearrangements either about 87% or about 30% of the time, which broadly matched IMGT annotations.

The cohort was made up of around 720 healthy bone marrow donors. At the time of sampling, all cohort members were nominally healthy, though unrecorded immune exposures were likely present. The donor tested CMV seropositive and was one of the 289 seropositive cohort members. Every donor gave a peripheral blood sample, and the peripheral blood mononuclear cells from that sample were used for TCR beta sequencing. Genomic DNA extraction from the blood cell samples was performed with the Qiagen DNeasy Blood Extraction Kit. CDR1 and CDR2, looked up from the germline V gene, are MNHEY and SVGAGI. The CDR3 has 13 amino acids, counting the end cysteine and phenylalanine. CDR3 DNA only is kept here, 39 bases in frame from base 1. Unmatched junction bases come to 6, with V trimmed by 6 bases and J by 8 bases. Library construction relied on the immunoSEQ multiplex PCR assay. For the multiplex PCR, a mixture combining 60 forward primers for TCR Vbeta segments and 13 reverse primers for TCR Jbeta segments was used. A multiplex PCR assay on genomic DNA amplified the CDR3 region of rearranged TCR beta genes. On the Illumina HiSeq System, the amplified TCR beta libraries were sequenced as 87-base-pair reads. Regarding the original processing steps: A later analysis tallied about 77 million unique TCR beta chains across the 640 or so repertoires, and around 9.9 million of those chains were shared by two or more donors. Raw reads were error-corrected and collapsed into unique sequences with a nearest-neighbor algorithm that merged closely related sequences to remove PCR and sequencing errors. Alignment of CDR3 sequences to IMGT reference sequences was used to assign V, D and J gene segments. For a sequence to be retained, at least a six-nucleotide match to both a V gene segment and a J gene segment was required. Rearrangements were classified as productive when the CDR3 lacked stop codons and remained in frame with V and J, and all other rearrangements were classified as non-productive. CDR3 was defined according to IMGT convention as the region running from the second conserved V-encoded cysteine to the conserved J-encoded phenylalanine. In an earlier analysis of more than 550 of the donors, sequences lacking an unambiguous match to a single V gene segment were excluded. In an earlier analysis of roughly 600 of the donors, a V segment was called functional when productive rearrangements were above 56.7%, and segregating when the standard deviation between donors exceeded 5%. A statistical classification framework was built to diagnose cytomegalovirus status from the catalog of TCR beta chain sequences. V and J gene assignment, in a later analysis, came from comparing TCR nucleotide sequences with IMGT/GENE-DB human TR gene sequences. Using the TCRdist pipeline, a later analysis assigned CDR3 sequences along with most-parsimonious VDJ recombination scenarios. In a later analysis, every TCR beta chain was defined by the combination of its CDR3 amino acid sequence and its V-gene family, and reads without a unique V-gene family were dropped. As a way to deal with suspected cross-contamination and a sequencing artifact, a later analysis dropped 592 nucleotide sequences that were highly shared and had low generation probability. A later analysis calculated a clonal expansion index for each public chain from normalized within-repertoire ranks of inferred template counts. In a later analysis, generation probabilities were computed with a VDJ recombination model fitted to out-of-frame rearrangements, and the resulting probabilities were checked against IGoR. In a later analysis, TCR-TCR, TCR-HLA and TCR-CMV co-occurrence was scored with hypergeometric tests, and a repertoire-size bias correction was applied to TCR pairs. A later analysis estimated false discovery rates by permuting HLA or CMV assignments 20 times. A later analysis grouped co-occurring TCRs with DBSCAN, adding TCRdist sequence similarity when clustering within HLA-allele-positive subsets. Repertoires with fewer than 30,000 or more than 120,000 public chains were left out of co-occurrence clustering, as were five repertoires with anomalous nucleotide sharing. TCRdb carries this immuneACCESS record with in-frame sequences only. Its versions omit some clonotypes, under half of them owing to an unresolved V gene in the studies checked, with the rest unexplained. V and J calls and clone size come straight from that table; D and trimming were deduced from the DNA. For this sample the table gives approximately 240,000 clones, of which about four fifths were detected only once. The ten largest clones capture 5% to 6.5% of the sample.

Comments on this clone: The clone's antigen remains unknown. No base quality information exists; no much larger clone differs at one position.

The TCR sequence derives from a woman aged 40 to 50 in good health and CMV-seropositive. The source material was PBMCs. The chain was built from TRBV6-5 and TRBJ1-2; 10 bases in the junction line up with TRBD1. CDR3 protein: CASSPPTGGGYTF. The base sequence is TGTGCCAGCAGCCCTCCGACAGGGGGCGGCTACACCTTC.